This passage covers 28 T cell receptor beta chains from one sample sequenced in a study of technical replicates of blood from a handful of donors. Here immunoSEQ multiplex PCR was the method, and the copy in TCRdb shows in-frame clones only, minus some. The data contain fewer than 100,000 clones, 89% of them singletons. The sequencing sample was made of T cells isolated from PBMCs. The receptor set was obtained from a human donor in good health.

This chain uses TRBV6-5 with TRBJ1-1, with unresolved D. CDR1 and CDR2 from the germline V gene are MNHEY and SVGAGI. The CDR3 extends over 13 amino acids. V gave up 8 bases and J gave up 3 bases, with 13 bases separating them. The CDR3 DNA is TGTGCCAGCTCCCCAGGTGCTTACACTGAAGCTTTCTTT. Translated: CASSPGAYTEAFF.

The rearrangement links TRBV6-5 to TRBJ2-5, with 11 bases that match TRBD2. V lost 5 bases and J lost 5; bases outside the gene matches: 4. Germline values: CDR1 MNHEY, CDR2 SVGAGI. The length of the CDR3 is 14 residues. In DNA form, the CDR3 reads TGTGCCAGCAGTCCACTAGCGGGAGTGGAGACCCAGTACTTC. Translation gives CASSPLAGVETQYF.

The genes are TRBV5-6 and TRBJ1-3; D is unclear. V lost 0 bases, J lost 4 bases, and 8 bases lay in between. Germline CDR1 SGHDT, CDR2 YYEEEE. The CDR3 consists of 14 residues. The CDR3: CASSLVVSGNTIYF. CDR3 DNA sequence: TGTGCCAGCAGCTTGGTTGTATCCGGAAACACCATATATTTT.

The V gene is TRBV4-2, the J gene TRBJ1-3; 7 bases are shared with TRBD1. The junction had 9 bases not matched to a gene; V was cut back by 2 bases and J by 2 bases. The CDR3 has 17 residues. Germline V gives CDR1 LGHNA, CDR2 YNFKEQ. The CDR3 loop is CASSQRGQGPTGNTIYF. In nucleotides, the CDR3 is TGTGCCAGCAGCCAAAGGGGGCAGGGTCCAACTGGAAACACCATATATTTT.

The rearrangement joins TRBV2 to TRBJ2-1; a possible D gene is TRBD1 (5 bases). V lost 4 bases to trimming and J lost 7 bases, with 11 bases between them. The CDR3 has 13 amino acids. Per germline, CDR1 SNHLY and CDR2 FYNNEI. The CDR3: CASSAGLGNEQFF. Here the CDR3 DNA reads TGTGCCAGCAGTGCAGGGCTTGGGAATGAGCAGTTCTTC.

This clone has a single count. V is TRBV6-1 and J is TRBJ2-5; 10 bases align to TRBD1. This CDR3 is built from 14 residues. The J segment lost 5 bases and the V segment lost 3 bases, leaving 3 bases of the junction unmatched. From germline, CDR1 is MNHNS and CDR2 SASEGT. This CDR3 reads CASSETGGRETQYF. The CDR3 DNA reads TGTGCCAGCAGTGAGACAGGGGGCCGGGAGACCCAGTACTTC.

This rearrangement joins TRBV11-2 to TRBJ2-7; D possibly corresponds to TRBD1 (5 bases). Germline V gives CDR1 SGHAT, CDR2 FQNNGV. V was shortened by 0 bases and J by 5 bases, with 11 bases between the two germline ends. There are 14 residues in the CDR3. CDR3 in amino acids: CASSLEVTVHEQYF. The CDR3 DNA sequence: TGTGCCAGCAGCTTAGAGGTGACAGTCCACGAGCAGTACTTC.

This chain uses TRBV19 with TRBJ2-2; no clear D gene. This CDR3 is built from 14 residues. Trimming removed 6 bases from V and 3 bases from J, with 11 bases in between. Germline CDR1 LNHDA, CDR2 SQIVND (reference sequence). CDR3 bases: TGTGCCAGTAGAGAGGATACCTACACCGGGGAGCTGTTTTTT. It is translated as CASREDTYTGELFF. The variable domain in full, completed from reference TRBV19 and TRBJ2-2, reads DGGITQSPKYLFRKEGQNVTLSCEQNLNHDAMYWYRQDPGQGLRLIYYSQIVNDFQKGDIAEGYSVSREKKESFPLTVTSAQKNPTAFYLCASREDTYTGELFFGEGSRLTVL.

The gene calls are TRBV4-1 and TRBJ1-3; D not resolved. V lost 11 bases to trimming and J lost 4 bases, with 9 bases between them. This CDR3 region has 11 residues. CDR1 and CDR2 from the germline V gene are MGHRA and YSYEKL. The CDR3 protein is CAYSRGNTIYF. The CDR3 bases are TGCGCCTACTCAAGAGGAAACACCATATATTTT.

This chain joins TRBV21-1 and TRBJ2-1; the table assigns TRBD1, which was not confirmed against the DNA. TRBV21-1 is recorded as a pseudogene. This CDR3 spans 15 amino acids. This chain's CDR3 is CARWLGQGSRNEQFF. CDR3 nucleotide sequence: TGTGCCAGATGGTTGGGGCAGGGTAGTAGAAATGAGCAGTTCTTC.

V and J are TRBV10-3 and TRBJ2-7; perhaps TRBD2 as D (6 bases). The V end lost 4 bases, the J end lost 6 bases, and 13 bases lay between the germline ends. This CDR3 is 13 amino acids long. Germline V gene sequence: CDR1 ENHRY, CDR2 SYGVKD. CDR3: CAISVAGISEQYF. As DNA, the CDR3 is TGTGCCATCAGTGTGGCGGGGATTTCCGAGCAGTACTTC.

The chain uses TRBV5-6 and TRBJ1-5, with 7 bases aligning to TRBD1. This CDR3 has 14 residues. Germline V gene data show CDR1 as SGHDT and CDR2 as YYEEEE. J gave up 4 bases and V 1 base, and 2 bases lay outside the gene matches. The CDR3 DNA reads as TGTGCCAGCAGCTTGCTGACAGGGAATCAGCCCCAGCATTTT. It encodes CASSLLTGNQPQHF.

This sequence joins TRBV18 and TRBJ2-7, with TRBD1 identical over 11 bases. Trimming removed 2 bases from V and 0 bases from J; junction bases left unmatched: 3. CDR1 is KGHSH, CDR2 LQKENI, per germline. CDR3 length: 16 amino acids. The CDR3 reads CASSPGQGAVSYEQYF. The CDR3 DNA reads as TGTGCCAGCTCACCAGGACAGGGGGCTGTCTCCTACGAGCAGTACTTC. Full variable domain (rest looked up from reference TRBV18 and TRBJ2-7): NAGVMQNPRHLVRRRGQEARLRCSPMKGHSHVYWYRQLPEEGLKFMVYLQKENIIDESGMPKERFSAEFPKEGPSILRIQQVVRGDSAAYFCASSPGQGAVSYEQYFGPGTRLTVT.

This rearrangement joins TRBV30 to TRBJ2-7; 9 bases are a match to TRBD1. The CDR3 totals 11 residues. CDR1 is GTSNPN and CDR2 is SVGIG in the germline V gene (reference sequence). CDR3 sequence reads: CAVTGGHEQYF. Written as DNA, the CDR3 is TGTGCAGTTACAGGGGGCCACGAGCAGTACTTC.

The CDR3 DNA follows: TGCGCCAGCAGCTCTGGGACTACCTACGAGCAGTACTTC. It is translated as CASSSGTTYEQYF. This chain links TRBV5-1 with TRBJ2-7, with 7 bases identical to TRBD2. This CDR3 has 13 residues. After removal of 3 bases from V and 2 bases from J, the junction contained 2 bases not matched to a gene. The V gene's germline CDR1 is SGHRS and CDR2 YFSETQ.

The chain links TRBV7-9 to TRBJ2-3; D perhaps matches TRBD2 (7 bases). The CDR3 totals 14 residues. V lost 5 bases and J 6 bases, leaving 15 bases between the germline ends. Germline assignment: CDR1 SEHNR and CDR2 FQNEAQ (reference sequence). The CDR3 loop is CASSEGGEWDTQYF. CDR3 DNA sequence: TGTGCCAGCAGCGAAGGGGGGGAGTGGGATACGCAGTATTTT. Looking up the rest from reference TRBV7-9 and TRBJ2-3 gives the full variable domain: DTGVSQNPRHKITKRGQNVTFRCDPISEHNRLYWYRQTLGQGPEFLTYFQNEAQLEKSRLLSDRFSAERPKGSFSTLEIQRTEQGDSAMYLCASSEGGEWDTQYFGPGTRLTVL.

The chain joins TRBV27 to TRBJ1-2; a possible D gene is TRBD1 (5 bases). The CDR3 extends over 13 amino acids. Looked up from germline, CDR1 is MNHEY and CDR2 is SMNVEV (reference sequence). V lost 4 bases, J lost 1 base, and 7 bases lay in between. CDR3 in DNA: TGTGCCAGCAGTTCGACAGTTAACTATGGCTACACCTTC. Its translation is CASSSTVNYGYTF.

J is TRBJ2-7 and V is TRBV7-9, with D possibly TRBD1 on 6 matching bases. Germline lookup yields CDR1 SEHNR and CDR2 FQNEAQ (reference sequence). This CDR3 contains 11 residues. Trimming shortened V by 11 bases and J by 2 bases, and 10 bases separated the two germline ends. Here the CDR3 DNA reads TGTGCCTTGGGACATACCTACGAGCAGTACTTC. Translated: CALGHTYEQYF.

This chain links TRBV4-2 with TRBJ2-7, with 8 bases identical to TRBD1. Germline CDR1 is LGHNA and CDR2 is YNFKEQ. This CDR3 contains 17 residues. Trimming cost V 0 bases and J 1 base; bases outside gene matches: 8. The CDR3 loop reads CASSQELFGTGSYEQYF. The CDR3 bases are TGTGCCAGCAGCCAAGAACTCTTTGGGACAGGATCCTACGAGCAGTACTTC.

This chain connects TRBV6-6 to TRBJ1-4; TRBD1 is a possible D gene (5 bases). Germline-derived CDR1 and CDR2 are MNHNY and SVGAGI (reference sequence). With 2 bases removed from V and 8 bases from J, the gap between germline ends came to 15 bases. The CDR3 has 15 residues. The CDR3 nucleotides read TGTGCCAGCAGTTACCGCCAGGGAATAGGGGAAAAACTGTTTTTT. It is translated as CASSYRQGIGEKLFF.

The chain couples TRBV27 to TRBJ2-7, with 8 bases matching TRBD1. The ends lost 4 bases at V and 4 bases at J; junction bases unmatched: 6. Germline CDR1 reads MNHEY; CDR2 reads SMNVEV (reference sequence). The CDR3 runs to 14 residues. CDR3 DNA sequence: TGTGCCAGCAGTTATCGGACAGGGAGGTACGAGCAGTACTTC. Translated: CASSYRTGRYEQYF.

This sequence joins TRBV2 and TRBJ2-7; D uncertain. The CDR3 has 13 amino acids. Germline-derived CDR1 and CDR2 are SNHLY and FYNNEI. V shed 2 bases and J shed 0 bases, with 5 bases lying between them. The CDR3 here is CASSEPSSYEQYF. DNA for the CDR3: TGTGCCAGCAGTGAACCCTCCTCCTACGAGCAGTACTTC.

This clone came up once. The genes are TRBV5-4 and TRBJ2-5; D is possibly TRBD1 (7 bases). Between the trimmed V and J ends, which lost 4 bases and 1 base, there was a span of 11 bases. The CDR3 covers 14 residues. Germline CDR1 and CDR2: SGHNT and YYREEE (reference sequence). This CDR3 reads CASSRRDSQETQYF. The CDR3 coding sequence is TGTGCCAGCAGCCGGAGGGACAGCCAAGAGACCCAGTACTTC.

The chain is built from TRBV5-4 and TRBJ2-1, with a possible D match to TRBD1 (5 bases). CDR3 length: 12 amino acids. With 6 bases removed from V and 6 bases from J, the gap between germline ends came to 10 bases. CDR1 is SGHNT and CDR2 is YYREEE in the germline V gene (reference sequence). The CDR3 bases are TGTGCCAGCACGGACACAGCCAATGAGCAGTTCTTC. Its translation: CASTDTANEQFF. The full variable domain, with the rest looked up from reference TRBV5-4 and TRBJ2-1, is ETGVTQSPTHLIKTRGQQVTLRCSSQSGHNTVSWYQQALGQGPQFIFQYYREEENGRGNFPPRFSGLQFPNYSSELNVNALELDDSALYLCASTDTANEQFFGPGTRLTVL.

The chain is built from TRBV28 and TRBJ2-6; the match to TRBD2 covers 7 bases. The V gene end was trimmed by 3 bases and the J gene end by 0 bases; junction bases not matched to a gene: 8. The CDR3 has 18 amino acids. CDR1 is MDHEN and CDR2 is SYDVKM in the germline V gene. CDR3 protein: CASSFPASGSSGANVLTF. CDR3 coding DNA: TGTGCCAGCAGTTTCCCGGCTAGCGGTAGCTCTGGGGCCAACGTCCTGACTTTC.

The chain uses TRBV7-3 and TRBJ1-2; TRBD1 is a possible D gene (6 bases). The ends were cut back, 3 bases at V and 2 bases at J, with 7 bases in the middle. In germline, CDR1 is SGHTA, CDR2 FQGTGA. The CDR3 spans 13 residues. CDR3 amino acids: CASSFTGNYGYTF. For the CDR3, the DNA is TGTGCCAGCAGCTTCACAGGGAACTATGGCTACACCTTC. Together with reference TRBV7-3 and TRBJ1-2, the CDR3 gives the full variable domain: GAGVSQTPSNKVTEKGKYVELRCDPISGHTALYWYRQSLGQGPEFLIYFQGTGAADDSGLPNDRFFAVRPEGSVSTLKIQRTERGDSAVYLCASSFTGNYGYTFGSGTRLTVV.

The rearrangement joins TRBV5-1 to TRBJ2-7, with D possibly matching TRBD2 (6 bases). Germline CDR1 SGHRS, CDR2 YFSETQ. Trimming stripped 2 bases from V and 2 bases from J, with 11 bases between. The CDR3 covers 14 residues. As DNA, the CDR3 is TGCGCCAGCAGCTTTGGGGGGTTCCCCTACGAGCAGTACTTC. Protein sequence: CASSFGGFPYEQYF.

CDR3: CASSGDRLGEAFF. The DNA for the CDR3 is TGTGCCAGCAGTGGGGACAGGCTGGGTGAAGCTTTCTTT. J is TRBJ1-1 and V is TRBV6-1; TRBD1 agrees at 8 bases. The V segment lost 4 bases and the J segment 7 bases; nucleotides outside the gene matches: 5. Per germline, CDR1 MNHNS and CDR2 SASEGT. The CDR3 totals 13 residues.